Following are 17 T cell receptor beta chains from one sample sequenced in a study of blood T cells in healthy people across ages (dated by TCRdb to the mid-2010s). Library preparation used 5' RACE. The sequencer was an Illumina HiSeq 2500. A second roughly 7 to 11 cycle PCR used a sample-barcoded 5' primer and a J-beta primer mix. TCRdb trimmed public reads at Q25 via fastp, called clones via MiXCR and kept in-frame beta chains. When rows share a CDR3 protein, they turn into one entry using the most common DNA and genes. Within this sample are some 1.6 million distinct CDR3 sequences, with about 35% of them counted one time only. The biggest ten clones account for 11% of the sample. The specimen sequenced was blood. The receptor source for this set is a young woman in good health.

J is TRBJ2-5 and V is TRBV11-2; D is unclear. With the DNA end fitting TRBJ2-7 better, the J assignment may be wrong. The CDR3 is made up of 13 amino acids. CDR1 and CDR2 (germline): SGHAT, FQNNGV. CDR3 nucleotide sequence: TGTGCCAGCAGCTTAGGGGTTTGGAACGAGCAGTACTTC. Translating it yields CASSLGVWNEQYF.

This clonotype was counted a few times. The V call is TRBV6-1, the J call TRBJ2-3, with 8 bases lining up with TRBD2. J was trimmed by 6 bases and V by 2 bases; bases with no gene match: 13. Germline V gene sequence: CDR1 MNHNS, CDR2 SASEGT. This CDR3 has 17 residues. CDR3 sequence: CASSEMAGGLPGDTQYF. The CDR3 DNA sequence: TGTGCCAGCAGTGAAATGGCGGGGGGCCTCCCCGGGGATACGCAGTATTTT.

The gene calls are TRBV10-2 and TRBJ2-4; D is possibly TRBD1 (6 bases). The assigned J gene may be wrong: the sequence end matches TRBJ2-7 better. Germline CDR1 is WSHSY and CDR2 is SAAADI. There are 16 residues in the CDR3. In nucleotides, the CDR3 is TGCGCCAGCAGTGAGCCAGGGCAGACAGGAACCTACGAGCAGTACTTC. Amino acid sequence: CASSEPGQTGTYEQYF.

The V gene is TRBV12-3 or TRBV12-4, the J gene TRBJ2-5; tentatively, D is TRBD1 (6 bases). V lost 5 bases and J lost 11, with 24 bases in between. CDR3 length equals 15 residues. CDR3 sequence reads: CASSLQGNAYNEQYF. The CDR3 DNA follows: TGTGCCAGCAGTCTACAGGGAAATGCCTACAATGAGCAGTACTTC.

This clonotype was observed a few times. The germline gene is not matched at one end of the junction; a read error may be the cause. The chain couples TRBV5-1 to TRBJ2-5; TRBD1 is a possible D gene (5 bases). The J call may be wrong; the DNA end is better matched by TRBJ2-7. The CDR3 loop spans 13 amino acids. Germline V CDR1 and CDR2: SGHRS, YFSETQ. The CDR3, as DNA: TGCGCCTGCAGCTTAGAAGCAGGGCACGAGCAGTACTTC. Translation: CACSLEAGHEQYF.

This clonotype was seen only a few times. The genes are TRBV7-3 and TRBJ2-3; D might be TRBD2 (7 bases). Germline V gene sequence: CDR1 SGHTA, CDR2 FQGTGA. The CDR3 has 15 amino acids. V was clipped by 6 bases and J by 2 bases, with 15 bases between them. The CDR3 DNA follows: TGTGCCAGCAGTCGGGGGGCGGGAGCCACAGATACGCAGTATTTT. Amino acid sequence: CASSRGAGATDTQYF.

This clonotype was observed a few times. The chain is built from TRBV27 and TRBJ2-1, with D tentatively TRBD1 or TRBD2 (5 bases each). This CDR3 contains 12 residues. Germline CDR1 and CDR2: MNHEY and SMNVEV (reference sequence). V lost 5 bases and J lost 7, with 9 bases in between. This CDR3 is CASSRWGNEQFF. CDR3 bases: TGTGCCAGCAGTAGGTGGGGGAATGAGCAGTTCTTC.

This chain links TRBV6-1 with TRBJ2-1; 7 bases align to TRBD1. The CDR3 contains 15 residues. J gave up 2 bases and V 2 bases, and 3 bases lay outside the gene matches. Germline V gene data show CDR1 as MNHNS and CDR2 as SASEGT. This CDR3 reads CASSELGGTYNEQFF. The CDR3 region has the DNA TGTGCCAGCAGTGAACTAGGGGGCACCTACAATGAGCAGTTCTTC.

The V gene is TRBV9, the J gene TRBJ1-4; 9 bases align to TRBD1. Germline V gene sequence: CDR1 SGDLS, CDR2 YYNGEE. This CDR3 contains 14 residues. Losses at the gene ends were 3 bases for V and 8 bases for J; bases not matched to a gene: 5. The CDR3 is CASSAGQGLEKLFF. For the CDR3, the DNA is TGTGCCAGCAGCGCGGGACAGGGTTTAGAAAAACTGTTTTTT.

This clonotype appeared a few times. The genes are TRBV7-9 and TRBJ2-3, with D perhaps matching TRBD2 (5 bases). CDR3 size: 12 residues. Germline values: CDR1 SEHNR, CDR2 FQNEAQ (reference sequence). Trimming removed 4 bases at V and 11 bases at J, with 13 bases between. In DNA form, the CDR3 reads TGTGCCAGCAGCTCGACTACTTCTCTGCAGTATTTT. Translation: CASSSTTSLQYF.

This clonotype was seen a few times. The V call is TRBV27, the J call TRBJ2-7; possible D gene TRBD2, 7 bases. Per germline, CDR1 MNHEY and CDR2 SMNVEV (reference sequence). The ends were cut back, 10 bases at V and 7 bases at J, with 20 bases in the middle. There are 13 residues in the CDR3. CDR3 DNA: TGTGCCACCTCGGGGGGACACCTCGGAGAGCAGTACTTC. Residues: CATSGGHLGEQYF.

The chain couples TRBV28 to TRBJ2-7; 8 bases fit TRBD2. The CDR3 runs 17 residues. The germline gives CDR1 MDHEN, CDR2 SYDVKM. Germline trimming cut 2 bases from V and 0 bases from J; bases unmatched to any gene: 9. CDR3 sequence: CASSLLLLAEYSYEQYF. The CDR3 region has the DNA TGTGCCAGCAGTTTACTATTACTAGCGGAATACTCCTACGAGCAGTACTTC.

The sample holds one count of this clonotype. The genes are TRBV7-2 and TRBJ2-1; D may be TRBD2 (10 bases). Germline V gene sequence: CDR1 SGHTA, CDR2 FQGNSA. The CDR3 length is 17 residues. Trimming shortened V by 3 bases and J by 9 bases, and 24 bases separated the two germline ends. The CDR3, as DNA: TGTGCCAGCAGCTTCGACAGGGGGAGCGGGAGGGTGAGTGAGCAGTTCTTC. It codes for CASSFDRGSGRVSEQFF.

The CDR3 is CASSEAGGRQGKDYGYTF. The CDR3 region has the DNA TGTGCCAGCAGTGAAGCCGGGGGAAGACAGGGGAAGGACTATGGCTACACCTTC. The chain carries TRBV6-1 and TRBJ1-2, with 8 nucleotides matching TRBD1. With V trimmed by 0 bases and J by 3 bases, 12 bases remained unmatched. The CDR3 contains 18 residues. Germline V gene data show CDR1 as MNHNS and CDR2 as SASEGT.

This clonotype occurred many times. The genes are TRBV6-5 and TRBJ2-3; the D gene is possibly TRBD2 (5 bases). The CDR3 is 15 residues long. V lost 2 bases and J 0 bases, leaving 9 bases between the germline ends. The germline gives CDR1 MNHEY, CDR2 SVGAGI. The DNA for the CDR3 is TGTGCCAGCAGTTACCTCGGGGTTAGCACAGATACGCAGTATTTT. As protein: CASSYLGVSTDTQYF.

The chain has TRBV5-1 and TRBJ2-1; possibly TRBD1 or TRBD2 for D (5 bases each). CDR1 is SGHRS and CDR2 is YFSETQ in the germline V gene. Trimming left V 4 bases short and J 6 bases short, with 11 bases between. The CDR3 covers 13 residues. CDR3 region: CASSGGMVNEQFF. As DNA, the CDR3 is TGCGCCAGCAGCGGGGGAATGGTCAATGAGCAGTTCTTC.

This clonotype was seen many times. The V call is TRBV6-5, the J call TRBJ2-5; no firm D call. Germline lookup yields CDR1 MNHEY and CDR2 SVGAGI. This CDR3 comprises 12 residues. Trimming took off 4 bases at V and 2 bases at J, with 5 bases between the two ends. The CDR3 is CASSWGQETQYF. As DNA, the CDR3 is TGTGCCAGCAGTTGGGGACAAGAGACCCAGTACTTC.